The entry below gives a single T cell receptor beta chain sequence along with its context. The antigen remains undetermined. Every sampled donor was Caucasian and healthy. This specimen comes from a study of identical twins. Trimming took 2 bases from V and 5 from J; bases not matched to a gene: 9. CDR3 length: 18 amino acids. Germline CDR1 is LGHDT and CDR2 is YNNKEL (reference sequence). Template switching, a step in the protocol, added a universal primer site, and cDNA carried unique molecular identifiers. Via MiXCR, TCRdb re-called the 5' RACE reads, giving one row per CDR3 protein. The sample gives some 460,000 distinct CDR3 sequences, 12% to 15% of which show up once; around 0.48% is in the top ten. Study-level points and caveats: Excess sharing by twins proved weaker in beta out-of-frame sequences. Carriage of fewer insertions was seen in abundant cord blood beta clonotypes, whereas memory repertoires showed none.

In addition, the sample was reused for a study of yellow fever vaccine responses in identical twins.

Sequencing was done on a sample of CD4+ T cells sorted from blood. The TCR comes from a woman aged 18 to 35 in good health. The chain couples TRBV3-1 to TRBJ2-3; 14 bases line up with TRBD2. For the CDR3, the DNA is TGTGCCAGCAGCCAATTGACTAGCGGGGGGGCCAGTCGAGATACGCAGTATTTT. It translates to CASSQLTSGGASRDTQYF.